This passage covers 20 T cell receptor beta chains from one sample sequenced in a study of T cell responses to AZD1222 COVID-19 vaccine. Clones were sequenced by immunoSEQ multiplex PCR, and TCRdb holds only the in-frame ones, with some missing. The sample records about 100,000 clones, approximately 88% being singletons. Specimen: peripheral blood, collected on day 0 of AZD1222 vaccination. Receptors were obtained from an adult in good health.

The genes are TRBV29-1 and TRBJ2-1; no clear D. The CDR3 loop spans 12 amino acids. With 3 bases removed from V and 1 base from J, the gap between germline ends came to 4 bases. Germline V gives CDR1 SQVTM, CDR2 ANQGSEA. CDR3 DNA: TGCAGCGTTGAGGGTTCCTACAATGAGCAGTTCTTC. Encoded protein: CSVEGSYNEQFF.

The gene calls are TRBV19 and TRBJ2-1; D remains unclear. Germline assignment: CDR1 LNHDA and CDR2 SQIVND (reference sequence). The CDR3 totals 12 residues. The germline V and J ends were trimmed by 7 bases and 8 bases, with 12 bases remaining between them. CDR3 sequence (DNA): TGTGCCAGTAAGGACGTTTTGGATGAGCAGTTCTTC. It is translated as CASKDVLDEQFF. The whole variable domain, filled in from reference TRBV19 and TRBJ2-1, reads DGGITQSPKYLFRKEGQNVTLSCEQNLNHDAMYWYRQDPGQGLRLIYYSQIVNDFQKGDIAEGYSVSREKKESFPLTVTSAQKNPTAFYLCASKDVLDEQFFGPGTRLTVL.

The chain is built from TRBV28 and TRBJ2-3; D is perhaps TRBD1 (5 bases). CDR1 and CDR2 from the germline V gene are MDHEN and SYDVKM. V was cut by 11 bases and J by 6 bases, with 21 bases left in between. There are 14 residues in the CDR3. The CDR3 DNA reads as TGTGCCCATTCAAAAGGGGTTCTTAAGGATACGCAGTATTTT. Protein product: CAHSKGVLKDTQYF.

The J gene is TRBJ1-2, the V gene TRBV5-1; D is unclear. Deletions cut 0 bases from V and 3 bases from J, with 12 bases between. The CDR3 covers 15 residues. Germline V gene data show CDR1 as SGHRS and CDR2 as YFSETQ. The CDR3 here is CASSLDSTEHYGYTF. In DNA, the CDR3 is TGCGCCAGCAGCTTGGACTCAACCGAGCACTATGGCTACACCTTC.

A word on this clone: The final CDR3 position lacks the conserved phenylalanine or tryptophan, pointing to a likely read error. The DNA is omitted, as the CDR3 cannot be located on it reliably, and the CDR3 follows TCRdb's listing. The chain joins TRBV5-1 to TRBJ1-2. Inclusive of both ends, the CDR3 amounts to 10 amino acids. CDR1 is SGHRS, CDR2 YFSETQ, per germline. CDR3 sequence: CASSLGQLSE.

The CDR3, as DNA: TGTGCCAGCAGCCAAGTTAGGGCTGGGGCCAACGTCCTGACTTTC. This translates into CASSQVRAGANVLTF. V usage is TRBV14 and J usage is TRBJ2-6; D is uncertain. The V gene lost 1 base and the J gene lost 2 bases, with 6 bases spanning the gap. Germline lookup yields CDR1 SGHDN and CDR2 FVKESK. This CDR3 is built from 15 residues.

This clone appeared many times. CDR3 in DNA: TGTGCCAGCAGTGGGGGGTCGGGCAGGCGTAGCTCCTACGAGCAGTACTTC. This codes for CASSGGSGRRSSYEQYF. The chain employs TRBV25-1 and TRBJ2-7; D is perhaps TRBD1 or TRBD2 (5 bases each). Germline V gene lookup returns CDR1 MGHDK and CDR2 SYGVNS. The CDR3 is 17 residues long. V lost 4 bases, J lost 0 bases, and 19 bases lay in between.

The V gene is TRBV7-3, the J gene TRBJ2-3; possibly TRBD2 for D (6 bases). The CDR3 spans 14 residues. CDR1 SGHTA and CDR2 FQGTGA come from the germline V gene. V was trimmed by 5 bases and J by 0 bases, leaving 9 bases between them. The chain's CDR3 is CASSRGTSTDTQYF. CDR3 nucleotide sequence: TGTGCCAGCAGCCGAGGGACTAGCACAGATACGCAGTATTTT.

This chain's CDR3 is CASSQEDSASGITDTQYF. The CDR3 nucleotides read TGCGCCAGCAGCCAAGAGGATTCGGCTAGCGGGATCACAGATACGCAGTATTTT. This chain connects TRBV4-1 to TRBJ2-3; 9 nucleotides agree with TRBD2. This CDR3 comprises 18 residues. Losses at the gene ends were 0 bases for V and 2 bases for J; bases not matched to a gene: 9. Germline loops: CDR1 MGHRA, CDR2 YSYEKL.

The chain uses TRBV11-2 and TRBJ1-4, with D unclear. Trimming removed 5 bases from V and 4 bases from J, with 14 bases in between. Germline-derived CDR1 and CDR2 are SGHAT and FQNNGV. The CDR3 totals 15 residues. CDR3 protein: CASSGTGGLNEKLFF. The DNA for the CDR3 is TGTGCCAGCAGCGGAACGGGCGGCCTTAATGAAAAACTGTTTTTT.

The chain uses TRBV10-3 and TRBJ2-7; 8 bases line up with TRBD2. Germline V gene data show CDR1 as ENHRY and CDR2 as SYGVKD. The CDR3 sequence is 16 residues long. V was clipped by 6 bases and J by 5 bases; unmatched bases: 15. The CDR3 reads CAISALGTGGPDEQYF. The CDR3 DNA sequence: TGTGCCATCAGCGCCCTAGGAACGGGAGGGCCCGACGAGCAGTACTTC.

This clone was seen only a few times. The chain uses TRBV2 and TRBJ2-5; D ambiguous. The V end lost 0 bases, the J end lost 7 bases, and 15 bases lay between the germline ends. Germline CDR1 and CDR2: SNHLY and FYNNEI. This CDR3 comprises 15 residues. The CDR3 reads CASSEAYYRRATQYF. The CDR3 coding sequence is TGTGCCAGCAGTGAAGCCTACTACCGGCGAGCGACCCAGTACTTC. The entire variable domain, with the rest obtained from reference TRBV2 and TRBJ2-5, is as follows: EPEVTQTPSHQVTQMGQEVILRCVPISNHLYFYWYRQILGQKVEFLVSFYNNEISEKSEIFDDQFSVERPDGSNFTLKIRSTKLEDSAMYFCASSEAYYRRATQYFGPGTRLLVL.

This clone was seen only once. J is TRBJ2-6 and V is TRBV7-9; D is undetermined. V dropped 5 bases and J dropped 1 base, with 9 bases sitting between them. Looked up from germline, CDR1 is SEHNR and CDR2 is FQNEAQ (reference sequence). The CDR3 is 15 residues long. The CDR3 DNA reads TGTGCCAGCAGCCCCGGTGGATCTGGGGCCAACGTCCTGACTTTC. This codes for CASSPGGSGANVLTF.

This clone was observed a few times. V is TRBV7-9 and J is TRBJ2-3, with D perhaps assigned TRBD1 or TRBD2 (5 bases each). Trimming stripped 0 bases from V and 4 bases from J, with 11 bases between. The CDR3 extends over 15 amino acids. Per germline, CDR1 SEHNR and CDR2 FQNEAQ (reference sequence). The CDR3 DNA follows: TGTGCCAGCAGCTTAGCTGGGGGTATCGCAGATACGCAGTATTTT. The encoded protein is CASSLAGGIADTQYF.

This clone is a singleton in its sample. This chain connects TRBV11-2 to TRBJ2-1; either TRBD1 or TRBD2 may fit D (5 bases each). V lost 5 bases and J 7 bases, leaving 12 bases between the germline ends. The CDR3 has 13 amino acids. Germline V CDR1 and CDR2: SGHAT, FQNNGV. CDR3 DNA sequence: TGTGCCAGCAGCGTCGGGACGGCAAATGAGCAGTTCTTC. This translates into CASSVGTANEQFF.

The chain uses TRBV3-1 (or the pseudogene TRBV3-2) and TRBJ1-2; perhaps TRBD1 as D (5 bases). Germline V lookup: CDR1 LGHDT, CDR2 YNNKEL (reference sequence). This CDR3 is 13 amino acids long. V was cut by 6 bases and J by 7 bases, with 15 bases left in between. CDR3 bases: TGTGCCAGCAGGAACCGAGGGGCGGGTGGCTACACCTTC. It codes for CASRNRGAGGYTF.

This clone has just one count. V is TRBV14 and J is TRBJ2-3, with 9 bases aligning to TRBD2. Trimming removed 4 bases from V and 3 bases from J; junction bases left unmatched: 8. There are 16 residues in the CDR3. Per the germline V gene, CDR1 is SGHDN and CDR2 is FVKESK. Here the CDR3 reads CASSRLGSGSTDTQYF. In DNA form, the CDR3 reads TGTGCCAGCAGCCGTCTTGGTAGCGGGAGTACAGATACGCAGTATTTT.

The chain recombines TRBV11-2 with TRBJ1-2, with 9 bases fitting TRBD1. Germline values: CDR1 SGHAT, CDR2 FQNNGV. This CDR3 is built from 15 residues. Unmatched junction bases numbered 7, after V lost 0 bases and J lost 8 bases. The CDR3 spells CASSLDRDRVGGYTF. CDR3 nucleotide sequence: TGTGCCAGCAGCTTAGATCGGGACAGGGTAGGCGGCTACACCTTC.

The CDR3 DNA reads as TGTGCCTGGGATCCAGGGTGGACCGGGGAGCTGTTTTTT. This translates into CAWDPGWTGELFF. The genes are TRBV30 and TRBJ2-2; tentative D call: TRBD1 (5 bases). CDR1 and CDR2 from the germline V gene are GTSNPN and SVGIG (reference sequence). V lost 5 bases and J lost 5, with 12 bases in between. CDR3 size: 13 residues. The full variable domain, completed using reference TRBV30 and TRBJ2-2, is SQTIHQWPATLVQPVGSPLSLECTVEGTSNPNLYWYRQAAGRGLQLLFYSVGIGQISSEVPQNLSASRPQDRQFILSSKKLLLSDSGFYLCAWDPGWTGELFFGEGSRLTVL.

This chain connects TRBV11-2 to TRBJ2-7; D unresolved. Germline-derived CDR1 and CDR2 are SGHAT and FQNNGV. There are 13 residues in the CDR3. The V end lost 3 bases, the J end lost 6 bases, and 12 bases lay between the germline ends. CDR3 DNA sequence: TGTGCCAGCAGCTTCCCCGGTGCGCGCGAGCAGTACTTC. Translation gives CASSFPGAREQYF.